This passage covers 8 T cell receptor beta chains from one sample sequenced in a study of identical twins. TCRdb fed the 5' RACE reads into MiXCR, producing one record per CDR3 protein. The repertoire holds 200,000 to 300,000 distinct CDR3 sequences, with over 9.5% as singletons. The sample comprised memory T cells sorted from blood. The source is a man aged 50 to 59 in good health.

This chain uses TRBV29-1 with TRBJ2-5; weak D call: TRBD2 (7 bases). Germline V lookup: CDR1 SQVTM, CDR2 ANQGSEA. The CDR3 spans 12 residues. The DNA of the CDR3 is TGCAGTATCCGGGGGGCAAGGGAGACCCAGTACTTC. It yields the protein CSIRGARETQYF.

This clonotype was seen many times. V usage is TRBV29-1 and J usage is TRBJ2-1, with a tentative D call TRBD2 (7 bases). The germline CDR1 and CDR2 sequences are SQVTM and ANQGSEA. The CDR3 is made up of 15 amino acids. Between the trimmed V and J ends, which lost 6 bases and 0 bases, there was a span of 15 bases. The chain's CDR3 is CSVQGGAVSYNEQFF. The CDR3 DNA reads TGCAGCGTCCAAGGGGGGGCCGTCTCCTACAATGAGCAGTTCTTC.

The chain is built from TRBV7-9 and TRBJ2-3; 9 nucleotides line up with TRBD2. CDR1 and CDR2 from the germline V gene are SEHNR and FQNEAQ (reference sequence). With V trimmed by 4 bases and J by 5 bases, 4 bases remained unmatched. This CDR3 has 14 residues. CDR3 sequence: CASSSSGARDTQYF. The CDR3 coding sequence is TGTGCCAGCAGCTCTAGCGGGGCGAGAGATACGCAGTATTTT.

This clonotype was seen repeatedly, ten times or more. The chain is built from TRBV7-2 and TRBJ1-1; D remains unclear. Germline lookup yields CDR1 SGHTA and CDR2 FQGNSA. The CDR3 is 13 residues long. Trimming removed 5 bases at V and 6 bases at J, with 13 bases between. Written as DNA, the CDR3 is TGTGCCAGCAGCGTACGGGGAGGTGCTGAAGCTTTCTTT. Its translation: CASSVRGGAEAFF.

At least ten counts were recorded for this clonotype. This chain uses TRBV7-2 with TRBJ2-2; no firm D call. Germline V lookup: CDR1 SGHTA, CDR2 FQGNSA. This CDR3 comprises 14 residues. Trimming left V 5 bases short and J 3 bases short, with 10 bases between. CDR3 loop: CASSRIPDTGELFF. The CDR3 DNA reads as TGTGCCAGCAGCCGGATCCCAGACACCGGGGAGCTGTTTTTT.

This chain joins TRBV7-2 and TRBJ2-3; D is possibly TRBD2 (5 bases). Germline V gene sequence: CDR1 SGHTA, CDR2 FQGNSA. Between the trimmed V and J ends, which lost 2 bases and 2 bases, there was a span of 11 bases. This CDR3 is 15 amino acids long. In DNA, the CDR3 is TGTGCCAGCAGCTTACGGTCTAGCATCACAGATACGCAGTATTTT. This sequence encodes CASSLRSSITDTQYF.

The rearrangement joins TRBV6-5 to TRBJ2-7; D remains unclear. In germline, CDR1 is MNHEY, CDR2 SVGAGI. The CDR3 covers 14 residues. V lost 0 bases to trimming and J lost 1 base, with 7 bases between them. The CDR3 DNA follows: TGTGCCAGCAGTTACTCGAGCGATTCCTACGAGCAGTACTTC. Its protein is CASSYSSDSYEQYF.

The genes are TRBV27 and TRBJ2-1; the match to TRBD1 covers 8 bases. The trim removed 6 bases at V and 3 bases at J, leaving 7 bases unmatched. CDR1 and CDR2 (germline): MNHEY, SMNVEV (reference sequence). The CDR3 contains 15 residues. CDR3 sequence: CASRSDRGDYNEQFF. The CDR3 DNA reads TGTGCCAGCAGATCTGACAGGGGCGACTACAATGAGCAGTTCTTC.